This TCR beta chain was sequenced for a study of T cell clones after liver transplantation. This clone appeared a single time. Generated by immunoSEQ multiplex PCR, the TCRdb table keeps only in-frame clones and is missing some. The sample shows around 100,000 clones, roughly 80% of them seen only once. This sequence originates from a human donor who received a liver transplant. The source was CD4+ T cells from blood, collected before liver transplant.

CDR3 sequence: CASSAEGPRKGNTIYF. CDR3 in DNA: TGTGCCAGCAGCGCTGAGGGGCCTCGGAAGGGAAACACCATATATTTT. The chain couples TRBV5-4 to TRBJ1-3, with D possibly TRBD1 on 5 matching bases. The CDR3 has 16 amino acids. The germline gives CDR1 SGHNT, CDR2 YYREEE (reference sequence). Trimming shortened V by 4 bases and J by 4 bases, and 18 bases separated the two germline ends.